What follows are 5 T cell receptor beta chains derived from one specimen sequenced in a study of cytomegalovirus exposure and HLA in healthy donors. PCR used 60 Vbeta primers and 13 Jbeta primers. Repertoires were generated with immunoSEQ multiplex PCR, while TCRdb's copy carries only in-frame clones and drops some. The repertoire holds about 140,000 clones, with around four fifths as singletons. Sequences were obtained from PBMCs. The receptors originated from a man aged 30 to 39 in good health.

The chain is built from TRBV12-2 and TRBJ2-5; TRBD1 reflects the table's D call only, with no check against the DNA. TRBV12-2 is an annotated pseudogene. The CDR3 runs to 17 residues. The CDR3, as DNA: TGTGCAAGTCGCTTATATAGGGGACAGCGTCACCAAGAGACCCAGTACTTC. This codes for CASRLYRGQRHQETQYF.

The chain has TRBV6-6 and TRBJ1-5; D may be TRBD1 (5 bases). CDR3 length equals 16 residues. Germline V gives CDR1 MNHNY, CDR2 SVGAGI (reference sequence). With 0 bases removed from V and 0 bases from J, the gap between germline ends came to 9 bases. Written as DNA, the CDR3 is TGTGCCAGCAGTTACTCCCAGGGATATAGCAATCAGCCCCAGCATTTT. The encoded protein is CASSYSQGYSNQPQHF.

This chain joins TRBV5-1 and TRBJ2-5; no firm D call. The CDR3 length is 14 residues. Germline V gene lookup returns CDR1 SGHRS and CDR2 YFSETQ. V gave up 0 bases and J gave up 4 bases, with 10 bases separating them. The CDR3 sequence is CASSLVAGSETQYF. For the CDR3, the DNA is TGCGCCAGCAGCTTGGTTGCTGGCTCAGAGACCCAGTACTTC.

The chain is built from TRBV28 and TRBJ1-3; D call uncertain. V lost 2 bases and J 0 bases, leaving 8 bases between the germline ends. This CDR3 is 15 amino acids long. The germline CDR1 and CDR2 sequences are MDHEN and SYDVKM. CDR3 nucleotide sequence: TGTGCCAGCAGTTTAGGCCTAGCCTCTGGAAACACCATATATTTT. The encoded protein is CASSLGLASGNTIYF.

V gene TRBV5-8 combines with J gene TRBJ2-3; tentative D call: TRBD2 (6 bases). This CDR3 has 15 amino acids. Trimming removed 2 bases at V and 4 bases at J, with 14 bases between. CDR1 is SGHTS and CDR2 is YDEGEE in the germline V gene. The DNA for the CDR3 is TGTGCCAGCAGCTTTGGGGGGAAGTACTCAGATACGCAGTATTTT. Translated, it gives CASSFGGKYSDTQYF.